This is a list of T cell receptor beta chains from one sample in a study of neurological immune-mediated disorders. Via MiXCR, TCRdb re-called the 5' RACE reads, giving one row per CDR3 protein. The table has fewer than 85,000 distinct CDR3 sequences, around 4.5% seen once. Sequences were obtained from PBMCs. Receptor source: a woman in her fifties or sixties with multiple sclerosis. Each CDR3 is given with its conserved first and last residue. The D gene is left open where the match is weak. Clone size, where shown, is once, few, many, or a class for clones that have expanded.

J: TRBJ2-5
V: TRBV5-1
size: many
D: NA
CDR3: CASSLAGSGSETQYF
DNA: TGCGCCAGCAGCTTGGCCGGTTCAGGGTCAGAGACCCAGTACTTC

J: TRBJ2-5
V: TRBV5-6
size: many
D: NA
CDR3: CASSLPTSQETQYF
DNA: TGTGCCAGCAGCCTACCGACTAGCCAAGAGACCCAGTACTTC

J: TRBJ1-3
V: TRBV5-1
size: many
D: NA
CDR3: CASSLHEQGPRTGNTIYF
DNA: TGCGCCAGCAGCTTGCACGAGCAGGGGCCACGGACTGGAAACACCATATATTTT

J: TRBJ2-1
V: TRBV19
size: many
D: NA
CDR3: CASSMGTSSSYNEQFF
DNA: TGTGCCAGTAGTATGGGGACATCGAGCTCCTACAATGAGCAGTTCTTC

J: TRBJ2-7
V: TRBV29-1
size: many
D: NA
CDR3: CSVGAKYNEQYF
DNA: TGCAGCGTTGGGGCTAAATATAACGAGCAGTACTTC

J: TRBJ2-1
V: TRBV4-2
size: many
D: TRBD2
CDR3: CASSRTSGTYNEQFF
DNA: TGTGCCAGCAGCCGGACTAGCGGGACCTACAATGAGCAGTTCTTC

J: TRBJ2-6
V: TRBV20-1
size: many
D: TRBD1
CDR3: CSAGTGAFSGANVLTF
DNA: TGCAGTGCGGGGACAGGGGCGTTCTCTGGGGCCAACGTCCTGACTTTC

J: TRBJ2-3
V: TRBV7-7
size: many
D: NA
CDR3: CASSLTGFTDTQYF
DNA: TGTGCTAGCAGCTTAACAGGTTTCACAGATACGCAGTATTTT

J: TRBJ2-1
V: TRBV27
size: many
D: TRBD2
CDR3: CASSLRLAGGNEQFF
DNA: TGTGCCAGCAGCTTAAGACTAGCGGGGGGCAATGAGCAGTTCTTC

J: TRBJ1-6
V: TRBV12-3/TRBV12-4
size: many
D: NA
CDR3: CASSRTDVNSPLHF
DNA: TGTGCCAGCAGCCGGACAGACGTTAATTCACCCCTCCACTTT

J: TRBJ2-3
V: TRBV5-1
size: many
D: NA
CDR3: CASSVKSGVIGTDTQYF
DNA: TGCGCCAGCAGCGTAAAGTCAGGGGTTATAGGTACAGATACGCAGTATTTT

J: TRBJ1-5
V: TRBV7-9
size: many
D: NA
CDR3: CASSPGGGSDRPQHF
DNA: TGTGCCAGCAGCCCAGGAGGGGGTTCTGATCGGCCCCAGCATTTT

J: TRBJ1-2
V: TRBV3-1
size: many
D: NA
CDR3: CASSPGKTGPARNYGYTF
DNA: TGTGCCAGCAGCCCCGGCAAGACAGGACCAGCCAGGAACTATGGCTACACCTTC

J: TRBJ2-7
V: TRBV7-6
size: many
D: TRBD1
CDR3: CASSRTGGNRYEQYF
DNA: TGTGCCAGCAGCCGGACAGGGGGCAATCGTTACGAGCAGTACTTC

J: TRBJ2-5
V: TRBV9
size: many
D: TRBD2
CDR3: CASSAPLLAGEETQYF
DNA: TGTGCCAGCAGCGCGCCTCTACTAGCGGGCGAAGAGACCCAGTACTTC

J: TRBJ2-5
V: TRBV5-6
size: many
D: NA
CDR3: CASSLEGGLYQETQYF
DNA: TGTGCCAGCAGCCTTGAGGGGGGATTGTACCAAGAGACCCAGTACTTC

J: TRBJ1-5
V: TRBV20-1
size: many
D: NA
CDR3: CSARDPDRANQPQHF
DNA: TGCAGTGCTAGAGATCCGGATAGGGCTAATCAGCCCCAGCATTTT

J: TRBJ1-3
V: TRBV3-1
size: many
D: NA
CDR3: CASSQAASGNTIYF
DNA: TGTGCCAGCAGCCAAGCGGCTTCTGGAAACACCATATATTTT

J: TRBJ2-7
V: TRBV3-1
size: many
D: NA
CDR3: CASSPIIRGQQYF
DNA: TGTGCCAGCAGCCCCATTATACGGGGGCAGCAGTACTTC

J: TRBJ1-4
V: TRBV4-2
size: many
D: NA
CDR3: CASSQEGVLGDANEKLFF
DNA: TGTGCCAGCAGCCAAGAGGGGGTTTTAGGGGACGCTAATGAAAAACTGTTTTTT

J: TRBJ1-1
V: TRBV12-3/TRBV12-4
size: many
D: NA
CDR3: CASSAGLMNTEAFF
DNA: TGTGCCAGCAGTGCAGGGCTAATGAACACTGAAGCTTTCTTT

J: TRBJ2-7
V: TRBV5-5
size: many
D: TRBD1
CDR3: CASSLVIRTGGNEQYF
DNA: TGTGCCAGCAGCTTGGTCATCAGGACAGGGGGGAACGAGCAGTACTTC

J: TRBJ1-1
V: TRBV7-8
size: many
D: TRBD1
CDR3: CASSSGTGGDEAFF
DNA: TGTGCCAGCAGCAGCGGGACAGGGGGCGATGAAGCTTTCTTT

J: TRBJ1-2
V: TRBV4-1
size: NA
D: TRBD1
CDR3: CASSHDRVYGYTF
DNA: TGCGCCAGCAGCCACGACAGGGTCTATGGCTACACCTTC

J: TRBJ2-1
V: TRBV5-1
size: NA
D: TRBD1
CDR3: CASSLTTGQGNNEQFF
DNA: TGCGCCAGCAGCTTGACTACTGGACAGGGGAACAATGAGCAGTTCTTC

J: TRBJ1-2
V: TRBV20-1
size: many
D: NA
CDR3: CSARPPVGYGYTF
DNA: TGCAGTGCCCGACCCCCAGTGGGCTATGGCTACACCTTC